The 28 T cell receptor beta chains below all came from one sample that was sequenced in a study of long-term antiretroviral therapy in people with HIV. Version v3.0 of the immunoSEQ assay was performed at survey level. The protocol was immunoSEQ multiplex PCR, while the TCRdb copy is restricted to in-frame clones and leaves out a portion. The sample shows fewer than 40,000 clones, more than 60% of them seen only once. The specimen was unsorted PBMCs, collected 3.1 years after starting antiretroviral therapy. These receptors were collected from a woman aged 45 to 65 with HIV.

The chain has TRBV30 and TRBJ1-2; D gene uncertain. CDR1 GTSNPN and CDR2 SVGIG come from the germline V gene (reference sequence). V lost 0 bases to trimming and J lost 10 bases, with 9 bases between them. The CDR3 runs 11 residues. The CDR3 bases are TGTGCCTGGAGTGTATCCGGGTTCTACACCTTC. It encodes CAWSVSGFYTF.

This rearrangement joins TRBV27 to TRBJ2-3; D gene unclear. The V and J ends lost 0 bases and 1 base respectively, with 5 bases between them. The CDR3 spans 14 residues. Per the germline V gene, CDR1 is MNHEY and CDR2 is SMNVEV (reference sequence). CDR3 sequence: CASSLSAGTDTQYF. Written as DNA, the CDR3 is TGTGCCAGCAGTTTATCCGCTGGCACAGATACGCAGTATTTT.

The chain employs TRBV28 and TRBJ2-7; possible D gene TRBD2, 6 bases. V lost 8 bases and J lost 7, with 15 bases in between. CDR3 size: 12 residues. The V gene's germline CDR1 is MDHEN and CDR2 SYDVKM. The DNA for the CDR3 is TGTGCCAGCGGCGGGAATCCAATTGAGCAGTACTTC. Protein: CASGGNPIEQYF.

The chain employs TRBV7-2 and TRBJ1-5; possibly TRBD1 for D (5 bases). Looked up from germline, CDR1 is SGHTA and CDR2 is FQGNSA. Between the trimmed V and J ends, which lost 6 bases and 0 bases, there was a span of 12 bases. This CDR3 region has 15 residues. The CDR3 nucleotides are TGTGCCAGCAGTCGTCCCGGGACTAGCAATCAGCCCCAGCATTTT. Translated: CASSRPGTSNQPQHF.

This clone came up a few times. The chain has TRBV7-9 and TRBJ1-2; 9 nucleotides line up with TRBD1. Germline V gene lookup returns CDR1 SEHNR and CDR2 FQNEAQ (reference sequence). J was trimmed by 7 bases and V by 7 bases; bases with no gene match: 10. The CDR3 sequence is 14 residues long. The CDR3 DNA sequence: TGTGCCAGCATCCACTCGGGACAGGGTTCTGGCTACACCTTC. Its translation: CASIHSGQGSGYTF.

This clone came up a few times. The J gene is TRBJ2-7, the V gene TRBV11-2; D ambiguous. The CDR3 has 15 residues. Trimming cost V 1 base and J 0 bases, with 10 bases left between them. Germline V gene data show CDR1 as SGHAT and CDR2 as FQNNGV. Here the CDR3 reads CASSLVPRPSYEQYF. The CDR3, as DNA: TGTGCCAGCAGCTTAGTCCCCCGGCCCTCCTACGAGCAGTACTTC.

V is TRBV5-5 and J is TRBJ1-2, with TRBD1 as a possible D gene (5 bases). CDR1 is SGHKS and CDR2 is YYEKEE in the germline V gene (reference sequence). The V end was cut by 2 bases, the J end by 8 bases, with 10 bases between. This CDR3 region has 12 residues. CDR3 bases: TGTGCCAGCAGCTTTTCAGGGTACGGCTACACCTTC. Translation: CASSFSGYGYTF.

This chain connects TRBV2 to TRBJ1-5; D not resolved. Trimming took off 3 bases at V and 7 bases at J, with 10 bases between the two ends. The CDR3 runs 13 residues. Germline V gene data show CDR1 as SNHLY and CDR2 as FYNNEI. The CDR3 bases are TGTGCCAGCAGTGATGGGATGCGGCAGCCCCAGCATTTT. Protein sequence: CASSDGMRQPQHF.

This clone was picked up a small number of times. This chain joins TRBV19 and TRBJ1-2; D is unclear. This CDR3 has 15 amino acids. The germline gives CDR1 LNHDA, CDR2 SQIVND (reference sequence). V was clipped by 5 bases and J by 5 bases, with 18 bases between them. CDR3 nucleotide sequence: TGTGCCAGTAGTGGAACAACGACGGGAATTTATGGCTACACCTTC. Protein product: CASSGTTTGIYGYTF.

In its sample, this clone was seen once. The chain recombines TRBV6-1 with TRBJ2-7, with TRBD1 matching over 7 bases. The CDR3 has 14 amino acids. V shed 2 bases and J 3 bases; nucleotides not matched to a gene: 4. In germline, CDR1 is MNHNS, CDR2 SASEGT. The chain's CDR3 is CASSEQGVGYEQYV. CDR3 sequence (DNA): TGTGCCAGCAGTGAACAGGGGGTAGGCTACGAGCAGTACGTC.

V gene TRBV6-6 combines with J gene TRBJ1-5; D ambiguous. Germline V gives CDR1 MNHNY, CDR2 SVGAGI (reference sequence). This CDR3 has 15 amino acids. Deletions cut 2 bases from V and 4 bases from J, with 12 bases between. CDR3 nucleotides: TGTGCCAGCAGTTACGGGAGCCAGCCGAATCAGCCCCAGCATTTT. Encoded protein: CASSYGSQPNQPQHF.

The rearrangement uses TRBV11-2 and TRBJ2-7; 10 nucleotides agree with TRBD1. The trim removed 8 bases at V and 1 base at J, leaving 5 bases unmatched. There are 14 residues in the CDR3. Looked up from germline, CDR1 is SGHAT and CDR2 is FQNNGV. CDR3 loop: CASSGQGVSYEQYF. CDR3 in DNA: TGTGCCAGCTCTGGACAGGGGGTATCCTACGAGCAGTACTTC.

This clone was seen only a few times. CDR3 region: CASSQDPGLNV. CDR3 DNA: TGTGCCAGCAGCCAAGACCCGGGACTAAACGTC. This chain uses TRBV4-2 with TRBJ2-7, with 7 bases that match TRBD2. Per germline, CDR1 LGHNA and CDR2 YNFKEQ. The CDR3 spans 11 residues.

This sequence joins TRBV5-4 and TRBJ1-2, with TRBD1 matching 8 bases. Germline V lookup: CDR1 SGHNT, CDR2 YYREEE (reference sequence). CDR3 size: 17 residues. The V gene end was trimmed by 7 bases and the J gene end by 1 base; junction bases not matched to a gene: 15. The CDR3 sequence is CASGRSGGQALNYGYTF. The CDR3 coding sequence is TGTGCCAGCGGACGGTCCGGGGGACAGGCCCTTAACTATGGCTACACCTTC.

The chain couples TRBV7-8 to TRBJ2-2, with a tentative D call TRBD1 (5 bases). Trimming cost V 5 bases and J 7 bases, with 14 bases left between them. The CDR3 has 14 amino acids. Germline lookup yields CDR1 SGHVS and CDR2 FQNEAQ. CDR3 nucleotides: TGTGCCAGCAGCCGTACAGGCTTGGGCGGGGAGCTGTTTTTT. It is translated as CASSRTGLGGELFF. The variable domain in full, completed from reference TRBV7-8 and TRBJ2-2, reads GAGVSQSPRYKVAKRGQDVALRCDPISGHVSLFWYQQALGQGPEFLTYFQNEAQLDKSGLPSDRFFAERPEGSVSTLKIQRTQQEDSAVYLCASSRTGLGGELFFGEGSRLTVL.

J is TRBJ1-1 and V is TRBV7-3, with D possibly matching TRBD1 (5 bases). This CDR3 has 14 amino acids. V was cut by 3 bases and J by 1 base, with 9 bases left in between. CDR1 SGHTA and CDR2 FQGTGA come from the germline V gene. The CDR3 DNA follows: TGTGCCAGCAGCTTGGCGGGGCAGAACACTGAAGCTTTCTTT. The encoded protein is CASSLAGQNTEAFF.

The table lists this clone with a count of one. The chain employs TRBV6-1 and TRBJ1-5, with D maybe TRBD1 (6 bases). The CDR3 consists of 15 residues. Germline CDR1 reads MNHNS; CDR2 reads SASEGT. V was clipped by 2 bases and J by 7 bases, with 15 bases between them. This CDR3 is CASSESGALGQPQHF. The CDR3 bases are TGTGCCAGCAGTGAATCAGGGGCCCTCGGGCAGCCCCAGCATTTT.

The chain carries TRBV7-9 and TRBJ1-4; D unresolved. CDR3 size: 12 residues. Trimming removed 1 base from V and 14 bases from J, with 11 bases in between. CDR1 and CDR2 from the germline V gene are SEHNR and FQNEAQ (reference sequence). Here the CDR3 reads CASSLEGRSLFF. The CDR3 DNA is TGTGCCAGCAGCTTAGAGGGCAGGTCCCTGTTTTTT. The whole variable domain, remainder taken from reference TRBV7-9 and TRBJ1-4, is DTGVSQNPRHKITKRGQNVTFRCDPISEHNRLYWYRQTLGQGPEFLTYFQNEAQLEKSRLLSDRFSAERPKGSFSTLEIQRTEQGDSAMYLCASSLEGRSLFFGSGTQLSVL.

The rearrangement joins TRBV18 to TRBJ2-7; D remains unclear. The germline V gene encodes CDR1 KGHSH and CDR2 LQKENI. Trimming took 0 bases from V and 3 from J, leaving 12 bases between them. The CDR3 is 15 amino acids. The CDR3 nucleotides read TGTGCCAGCTCACCACCCATGGAGCCTGACTACGAGCAGTACGTC. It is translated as CASSPPMEPDYEQYV.

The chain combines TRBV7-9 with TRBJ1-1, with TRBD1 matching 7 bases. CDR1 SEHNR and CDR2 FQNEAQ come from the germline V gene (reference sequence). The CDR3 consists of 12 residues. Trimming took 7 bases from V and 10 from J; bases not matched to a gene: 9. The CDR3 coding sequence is TGTGCCAGCAACCCTGACAGGGTCCGAGCTTTCTTT. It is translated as CASNPDRVRAFF.

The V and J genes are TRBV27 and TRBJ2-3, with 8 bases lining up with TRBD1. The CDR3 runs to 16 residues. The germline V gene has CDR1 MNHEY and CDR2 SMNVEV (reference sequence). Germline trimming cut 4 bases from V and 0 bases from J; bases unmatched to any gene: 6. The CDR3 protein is CASSSGDRTSTDTQYF. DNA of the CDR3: TGTGCCAGCAGTTCCGGGGACAGGACTAGCACAGATACGCAGTATTTT.

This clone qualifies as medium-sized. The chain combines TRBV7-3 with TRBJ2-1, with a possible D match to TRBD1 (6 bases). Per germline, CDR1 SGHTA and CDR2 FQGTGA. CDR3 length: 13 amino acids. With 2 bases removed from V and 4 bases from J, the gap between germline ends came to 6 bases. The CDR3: CASSLGQYNEQFF. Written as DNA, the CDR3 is TGTGCCAGCAGCTTAGGACAGTACAATGAGCAGTTCTTC.

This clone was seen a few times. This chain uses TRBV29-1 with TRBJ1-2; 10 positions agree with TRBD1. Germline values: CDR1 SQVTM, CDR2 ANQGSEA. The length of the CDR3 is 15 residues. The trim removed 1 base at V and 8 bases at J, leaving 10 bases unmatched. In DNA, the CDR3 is TGCAGCGTTGAAGCCGGGACAGGGGCCTCGGGCGGCTACACCTTC. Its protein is CSVEAGTGASGGYTF.

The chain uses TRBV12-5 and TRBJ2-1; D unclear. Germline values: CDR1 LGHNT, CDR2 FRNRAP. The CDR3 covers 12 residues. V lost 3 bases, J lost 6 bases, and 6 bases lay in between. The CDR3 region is CASGFLGNEQFF. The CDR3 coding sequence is TGTGCTAGTGGTTTCTTGGGCAATGAGCAGTTCTTC.

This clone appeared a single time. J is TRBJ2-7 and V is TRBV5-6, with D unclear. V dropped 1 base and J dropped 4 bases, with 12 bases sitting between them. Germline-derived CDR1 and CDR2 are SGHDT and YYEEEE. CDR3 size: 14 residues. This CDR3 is CASSLSLNRYEQYV. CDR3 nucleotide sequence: TGTGCCAGCAGCTTGAGTCTAAACCGTTACGAGCAGTACGTC.

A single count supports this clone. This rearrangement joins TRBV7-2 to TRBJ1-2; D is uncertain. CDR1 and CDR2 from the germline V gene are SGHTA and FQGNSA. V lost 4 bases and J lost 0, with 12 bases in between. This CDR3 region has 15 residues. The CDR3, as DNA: TGTGCCAGCAGCTCTAGGGCGGTAACTAACTATGGCTACACCTTC. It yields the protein CASSSRAVTNYGYTF.

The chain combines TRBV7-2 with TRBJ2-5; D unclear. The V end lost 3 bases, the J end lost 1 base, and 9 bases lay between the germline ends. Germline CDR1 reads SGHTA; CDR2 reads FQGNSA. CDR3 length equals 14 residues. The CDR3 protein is CASSFNPSQETQYF. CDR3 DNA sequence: TGTGCCAGCAGCTTTAACCCTAGCCAAGAGACCCAGTACTTC.

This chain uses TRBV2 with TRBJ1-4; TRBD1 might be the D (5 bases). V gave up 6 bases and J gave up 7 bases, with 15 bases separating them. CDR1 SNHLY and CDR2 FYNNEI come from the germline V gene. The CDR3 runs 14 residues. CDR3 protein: CASSPAGTSEKLFF. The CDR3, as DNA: TGTGCCAGCAGCCCGGCAGGGACGAGTGAAAAACTGTTTTTT. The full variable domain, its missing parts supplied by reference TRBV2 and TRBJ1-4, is EPEVTQTPSHQVTQMGQEVILRCVPISNHLYFYWYRQILGQKVEFLVSFYNNEISEKSEIFDDQFSVERPDGSNFTLKIRSTKLEDSAMYFCASSPAGTSEKLFFGSGTQLSVL.